This T cell receptor beta chain was observed in a study of CXCR3-negative and CXCR3-positive naive CD8 T cells (dated by TCRdb to the late 2010s). Regarding the complete study: In total, about 135 million TRB reads were obtained, or roughly 1.5 +/- 0.3 million reads per library. The TRBV-TRBJ cluster analysis covered naive subsets from roughly five donors and memory cells from 3 donors. Diversity and physicochemical repertoire analyses were performed on around 10 donors pooled from two independent experiments.

CDR1 and CDR2, per the germline V gene (reference sequence), are MNHEY and SMNVEV. Its CDR3 holds 12 amino acids, cysteine through phenylalanine. Only the protein is on record. In regard to this clonotype: Its specific antigen is unknown.

Each CD8+ T cell subset was flow-sorted in triplicate, with some 300,000 cells per subset placed directly into RLT lysis buffer. To keep memory contaminants out, a stringent definition of naive CD8+ T cells was applied: CD45RO-CCR7+CD27+CD95-. Using standard density gradient centrifugation, peripheral blood mononuclear cells were isolated from buffy coats. A FACSAria III was used to flow-sort naive CXCR3-negative and CXCR3-positive CD8+ T cells. Total RNA was extracted from sorted cells with an RNeasy Mini Kit. TCRdb shows the sequencer as NextSeq 550. The Human TCR Profiling Kit (MiLaboratory) was used to make UMI-labeled 5' RACE TRB cDNA libraries. The full amount of extracted RNA was used for cDNA synthesis, and the full amount of resulting cDNA was used for PCR amplification. Libraries were prepared in parallel using an identical number of PCR cycles. On the study's bioinformatics: With a minimum of two reads required per UMI, MIGEC and MiXCR pulled out about 50,000 +/- 9,200 unique UMI-labeled TRB cDNA molecules from each library. On average, about 40,000 +/- 10,000 functional in-frame TRB CDR3 nucleotide clonotypes lacking stop codons were found per library. Diversity metrics, including normalized Shannon-Wiener and Chao1, were computed in VDJtools after downsampling to 5000 UMI-labeled TRB molecules per sample. Clonotype-size-weighted physicochemical properties of the central five CDR3 residues (interaction energy, strength, volume and Kidera factor 4) were computed in VDJtools. The reads, reprocessed by TCRdb, yield one row per CDR3 protein sequence and no DNA. The V and J calls were determined by TCRdb, not by the authors. For this sample, the table gives some 99,000 distinct CDR3 sequences. The ten largest account for about 1.1% of the sample.

Results the study describes overall, beyond this receptor: TRB CDR3s from CXCR3-positive naive cells showed higher hydrophobicity (lower Kidera factor 4), lower energy, and higher strength and volume indices than CXCR3-negative naive cells. Repertoire diversity was comparably high in both naive subsets but much lower in memory CD8+ T cells. Because CXCR3 expression was partially decreased after cryopreservation, freshly isolated PBMCs were used for most assays. Because surface CD5, which is linked to self-reactivity in mice, was comparable between the naive subsets, TCR interaction strength was also inferred from the physicochemical properties of TRB CDR3s. TRBV-TRBJ usage was similar between naive CXCR3-negative and CXCR3-positive cells from the same donor, while memory cells showed distinct patterns.

Material: naive CXCR3+ CD8+ T cells from blood. The cell subset or site label of this sample denotes: CD45RO-CCR7+CD27+CD95- naive CD8+ T cells expressing CXCR3 (TNR3+). Recombination joined TRBV27 with TRBJ2-5. This clonotype was obtained from a human donor in good health. Some clones in this sample may be carry-over from other donors' samples. The CDR3 has the sequence CASSSLDRVSYF.